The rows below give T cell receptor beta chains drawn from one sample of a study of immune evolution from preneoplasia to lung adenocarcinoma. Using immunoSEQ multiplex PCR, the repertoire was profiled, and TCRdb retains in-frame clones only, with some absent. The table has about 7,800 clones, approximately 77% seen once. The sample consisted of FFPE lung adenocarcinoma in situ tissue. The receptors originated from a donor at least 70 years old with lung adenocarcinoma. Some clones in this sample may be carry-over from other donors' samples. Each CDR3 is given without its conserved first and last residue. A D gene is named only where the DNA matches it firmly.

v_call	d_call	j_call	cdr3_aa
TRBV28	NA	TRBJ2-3	ASTQDGVSVSTDTQY
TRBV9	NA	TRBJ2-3	ASRKGGLGTDTQY
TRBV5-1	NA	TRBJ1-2	ASSADLSYGYT
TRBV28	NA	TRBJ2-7	AGSSGTRDYEQY
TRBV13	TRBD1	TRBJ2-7	ASSPRDRVYEQY
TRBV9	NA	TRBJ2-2	ASSSPEVPLPTGELF
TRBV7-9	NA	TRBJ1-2	ASRLGTLSDYT
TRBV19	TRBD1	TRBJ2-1	ASSYTGGSYNEQF
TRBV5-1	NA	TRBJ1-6	ASSLVVDSPLH
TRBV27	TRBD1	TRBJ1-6	ASGQGVSPLH
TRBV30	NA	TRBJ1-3	AWSTLSGPGNTIY
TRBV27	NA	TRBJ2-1	ASSSIKGGGHEQF
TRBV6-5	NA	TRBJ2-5	ASEQQETQY
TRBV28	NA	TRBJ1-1	ATSAEMNTEAF
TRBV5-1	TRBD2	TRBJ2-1	ASSLLQGLNEQF
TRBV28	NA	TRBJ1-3	ASSFSARRSGNTIY
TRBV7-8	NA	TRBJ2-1	ASSARTPNLYNEQF
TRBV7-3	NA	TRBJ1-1	ASSWGPSNTEAF
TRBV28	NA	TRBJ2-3	ASSSQGKNTDTQY
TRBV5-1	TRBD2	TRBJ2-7	ASSFAGLAGAAEQY
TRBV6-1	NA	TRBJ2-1	AGGYRFSYNEQF
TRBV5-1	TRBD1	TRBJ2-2	ASSAGTGTTGELF
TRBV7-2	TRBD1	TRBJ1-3	ASSRMTGSGNTIY
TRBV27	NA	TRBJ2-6	ASSFGQGLSGANVLT
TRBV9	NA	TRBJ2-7	ASSPPLGEQY
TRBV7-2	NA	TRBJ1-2	ASSPFRATNYGYT
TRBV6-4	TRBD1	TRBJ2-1	ASSETGGEGNEQF
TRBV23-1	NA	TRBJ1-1	ASSGGVFSTEAF
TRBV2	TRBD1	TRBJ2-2	ASSELGQGRSGELF
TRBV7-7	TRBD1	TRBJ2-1	ASSLGQGPQF
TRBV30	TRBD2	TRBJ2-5	AWSVPAGVQETQY
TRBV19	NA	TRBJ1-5	ASSAGQHVEPQH
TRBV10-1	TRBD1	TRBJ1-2	ASSAVRGQGYT
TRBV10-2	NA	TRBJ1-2	ASSGDIGYT
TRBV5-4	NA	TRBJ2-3	ASSPGTPASDPTDTQY
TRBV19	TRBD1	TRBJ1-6	ASSTTGLGNSPLH
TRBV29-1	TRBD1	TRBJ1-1	SVGGQDPEAF
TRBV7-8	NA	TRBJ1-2	ASSLAAFLNYGYT
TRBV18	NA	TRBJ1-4	ASSPVRGPGEKLF
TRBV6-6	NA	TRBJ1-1	ASSSQMNTEAF
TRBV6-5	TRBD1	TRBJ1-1	ASSSQGADTEAF
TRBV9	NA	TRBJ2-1	ASSALRGAGNEQF